This T cell receptor beta chain was observed in a study of low-dose radiotherapy and immunotherapy resistance in tumors. TRAV- and TRBV-specific primers were used for first-strand cDNA, which covered alpha and beta chains. Over approximately 20 PCR cycles, TCRs were amplified from a constant-region primer and V-primer adapter. TCRdb used MiXCR to reprocess the reads, holding one entry per CDR3 protein. This table has tens of thousands of distinct CDR3 sequences, 20% to 25% appearing once. By share of the sample, this clonotype is medium-sized. Regarding time point: after trial treatment. The treatment was: LDRT plus nivolumab, ipilimumab, low-dose cyclophosphamide and aspirin (RACIN trial). The V and J ends lost 6 bases and 10 bases respectively, with 16 bases between them. CDR1 and CDR2 from the germline V gene are MNHEY and SVGEGT. This CDR3 is 14 amino acids long.

Sequenced here: PBMCs, sampled after low-dose radiotherapy plus immunotherapy. The receptor was derived from a female donor with ovarian cancer. The rearrangement joins TRBV6-2 or TRBV6-3 to TRBJ1-6, with no clear D. CDR3 in DNA: TGTGCCAGCAGCCCCAATCGGGCCCAGTCACCCCTCCACTTT. It encodes CASSPNRAQSPLHF.